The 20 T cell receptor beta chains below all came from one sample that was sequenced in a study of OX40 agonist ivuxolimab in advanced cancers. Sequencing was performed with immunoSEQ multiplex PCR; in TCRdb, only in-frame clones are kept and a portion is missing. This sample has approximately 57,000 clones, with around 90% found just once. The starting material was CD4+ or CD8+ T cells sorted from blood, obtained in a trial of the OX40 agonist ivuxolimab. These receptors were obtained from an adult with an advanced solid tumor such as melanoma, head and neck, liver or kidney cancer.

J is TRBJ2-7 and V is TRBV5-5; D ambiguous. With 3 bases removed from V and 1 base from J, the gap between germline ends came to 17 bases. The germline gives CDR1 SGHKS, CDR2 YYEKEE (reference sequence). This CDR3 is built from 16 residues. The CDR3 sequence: CASSSLGPLGSYEQYF. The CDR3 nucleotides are TGTGCCAGCAGCTCCTTGGGCCCTTTGGGATCCTACGAGCAGTACTTC.

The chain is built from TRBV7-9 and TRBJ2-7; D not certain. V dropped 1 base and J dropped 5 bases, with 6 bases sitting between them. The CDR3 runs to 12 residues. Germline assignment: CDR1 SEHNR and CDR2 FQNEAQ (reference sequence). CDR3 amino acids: CASSLGPDEQYF. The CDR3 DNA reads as TGTGCCAGCAGCTTAGGGCCTGACGAGCAGTACTTC.

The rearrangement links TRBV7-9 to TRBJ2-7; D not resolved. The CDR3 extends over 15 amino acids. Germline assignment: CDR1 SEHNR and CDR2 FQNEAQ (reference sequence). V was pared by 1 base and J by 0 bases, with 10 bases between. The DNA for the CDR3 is TGTGCCAGCAGCTTAGATATAGGTAACTCCTACGAGCAGTACTTC. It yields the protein CASSLDIGNSYEQYF. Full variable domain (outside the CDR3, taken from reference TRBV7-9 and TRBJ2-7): DTGVSQNPRHKITKRGQNVTFRCDPISEHNRLYWYRQTLGQGPEFLTYFQNEAQLEKSRLLSDRFSAERPKGSFSTLEIQRTEQGDSAMYLCASSLDIGNSYEQYFGPGTRLTVT.

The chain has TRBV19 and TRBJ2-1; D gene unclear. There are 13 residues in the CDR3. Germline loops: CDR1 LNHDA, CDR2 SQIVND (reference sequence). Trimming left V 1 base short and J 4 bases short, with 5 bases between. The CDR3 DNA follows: TGTGCCAGTAGTATAGTACAGTACAATGAGCAGTTCTTC. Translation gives CASSIVQYNEQFF.

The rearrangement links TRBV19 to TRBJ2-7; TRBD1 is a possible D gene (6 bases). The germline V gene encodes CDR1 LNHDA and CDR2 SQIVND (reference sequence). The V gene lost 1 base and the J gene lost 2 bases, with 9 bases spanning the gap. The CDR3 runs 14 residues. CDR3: CASSIAGTPYEQYF. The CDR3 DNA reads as TGTGCCAGTAGTATAGCCGGGACACCCTACGAGCAGTACTTC.

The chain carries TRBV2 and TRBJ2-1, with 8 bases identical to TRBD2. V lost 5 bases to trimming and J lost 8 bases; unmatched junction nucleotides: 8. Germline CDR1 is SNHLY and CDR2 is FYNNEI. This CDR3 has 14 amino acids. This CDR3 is CASSPLARGDEQFF. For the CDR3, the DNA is TGTGCCAGCAGTCCTCTAGCGCGGGGGGATGAGCAGTTCTTC. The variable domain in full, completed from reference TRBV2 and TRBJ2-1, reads EPEVTQTPSHQVTQMGQEVILRCVPISNHLYFYWYRQILGQKVEFLVSFYNNEISEKSEIFDDQFSVERPDGSNFTLKIRSTKLEDSAMYFCASSPLARGDEQFFGPGTRLTVL.

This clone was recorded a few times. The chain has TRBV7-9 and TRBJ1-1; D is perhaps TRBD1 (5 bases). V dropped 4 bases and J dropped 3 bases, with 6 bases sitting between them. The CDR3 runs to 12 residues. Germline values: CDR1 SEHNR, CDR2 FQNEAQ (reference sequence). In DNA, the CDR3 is TGTGCCAGCAGCTGGGGGGACACTGAAGCTTTCTTT. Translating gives CASSWGDTEAFF. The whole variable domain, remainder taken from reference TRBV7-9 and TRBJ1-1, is DTGVSQNPRHKITKRGQNVTFRCDPISEHNRLYWYRQTLGQGPEFLTYFQNEAQLEKSRLLSDRFSAERPKGSFSTLEIQRTEQGDSAMYLCASSWGDTEAFFGQGTRLTVV.

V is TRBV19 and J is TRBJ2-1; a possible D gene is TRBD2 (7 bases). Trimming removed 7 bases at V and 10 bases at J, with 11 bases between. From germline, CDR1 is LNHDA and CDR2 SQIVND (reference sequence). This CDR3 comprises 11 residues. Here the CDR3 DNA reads TGTGCCAGTAAGGGGGGGCCGGAGCAGTTCTTC. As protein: CASKGGPEQFF.

The CDR3: CASSEGRGVITGELFF. The CDR3 DNA is TGTGCCAGCAGTGAGGGGCGGGGCGTGATAACCGGGGAGCTGTTTTTT. The gene calls are TRBV2 and TRBJ2-2; possible D gene TRBD2, 6 bases. Germline V CDR1 and CDR2: SNHLY, FYNNEI. Trimming took 3 bases from V and 5 from J, leaving 16 bases between them. The CDR3 consists of 16 residues.

The CDR3 here is CASSFTRTSSYEQYF. In DNA, the CDR3 is TGTGCCAGCAGTTTTACGAGGACATCTTCCTACGAGCAGTACTTC. The chain uses TRBV6-1 and TRBJ2-7; D possibly corresponds to TRBD1 (5 bases). This CDR3 has 15 amino acids. V dropped 5 bases and J dropped 1 base, with 15 bases sitting between them. Germline V gives CDR1 MNHNS, CDR2 SASEGT.

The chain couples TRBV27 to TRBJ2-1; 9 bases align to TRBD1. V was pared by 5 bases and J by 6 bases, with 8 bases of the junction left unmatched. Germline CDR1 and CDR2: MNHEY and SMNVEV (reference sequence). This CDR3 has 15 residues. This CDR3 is CASSVWTGDANEQFF. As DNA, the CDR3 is TGTGCCAGCAGTGTCTGGACAGGGGATGCCAATGAGCAGTTCTTC.

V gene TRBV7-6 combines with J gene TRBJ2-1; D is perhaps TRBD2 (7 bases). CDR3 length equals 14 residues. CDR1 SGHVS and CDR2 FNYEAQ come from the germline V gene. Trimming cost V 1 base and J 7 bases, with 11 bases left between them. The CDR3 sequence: CASSLGAGANEQFF. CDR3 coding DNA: TGTGCCAGCAGCTTAGGGGCGGGGGCAAATGAGCAGTTCTTC.

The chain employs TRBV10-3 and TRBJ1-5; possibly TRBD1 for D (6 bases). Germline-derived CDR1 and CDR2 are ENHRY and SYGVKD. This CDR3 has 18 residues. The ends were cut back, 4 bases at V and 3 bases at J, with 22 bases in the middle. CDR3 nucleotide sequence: TGTGCCATCAGTGTAGGGGGGGGCGGTTTGAGCCCCAATCAGCCCCAGCATTTT. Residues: CAISVGGGGLSPNQPQHF.

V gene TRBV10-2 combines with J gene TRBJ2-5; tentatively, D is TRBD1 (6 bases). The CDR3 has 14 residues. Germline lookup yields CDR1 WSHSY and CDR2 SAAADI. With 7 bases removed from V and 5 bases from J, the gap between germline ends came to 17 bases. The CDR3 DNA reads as TGCGCCAGCAAGGCAGGGGCGCTTTGGGAGACCCAGTACTTC. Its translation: CASKAGALWETQYF.

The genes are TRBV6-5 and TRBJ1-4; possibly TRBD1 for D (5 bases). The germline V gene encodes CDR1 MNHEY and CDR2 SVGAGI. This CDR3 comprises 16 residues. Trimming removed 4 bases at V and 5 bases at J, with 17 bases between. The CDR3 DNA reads TGTGCCAGCAGTTCGCCCCGGGACGGAACAAATGAAAAACTGTTTTTT. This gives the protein CASSSPRDGTNEKLFF.

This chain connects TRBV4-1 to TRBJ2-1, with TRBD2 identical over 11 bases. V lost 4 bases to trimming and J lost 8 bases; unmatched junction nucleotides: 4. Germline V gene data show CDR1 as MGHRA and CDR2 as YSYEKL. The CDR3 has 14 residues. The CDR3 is CASSRGLAGDEQFF. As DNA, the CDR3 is TGCGCCAGCAGCCGAGGACTAGCGGGCGATGAGCAGTTCTTC.

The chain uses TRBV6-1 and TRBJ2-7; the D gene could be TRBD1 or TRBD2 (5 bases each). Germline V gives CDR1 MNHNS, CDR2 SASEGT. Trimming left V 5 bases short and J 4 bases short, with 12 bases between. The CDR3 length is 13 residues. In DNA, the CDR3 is TGTGCCAGCAGTTCGGGACGGATATACGAGCAGTACGTC. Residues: CASSSGRIYEQYV.

CDR3 sequence: CASSYKGGGEQFF. Here the CDR3 DNA reads TGTGCCAGCAGTTACAAGGGGGGCGGTGAGCAGTTCTTC. This chain connects TRBV6-5 to TRBJ2-1; D could derive from TRBD1 or TRBD2 (6 bases each). CDR1 is MNHEY, CDR2 SVGAGI, per germline. Trimming shortened V by 2 bases and J by 9 bases, and 11 bases separated the two germline ends. CDR3 length: 13 residues.

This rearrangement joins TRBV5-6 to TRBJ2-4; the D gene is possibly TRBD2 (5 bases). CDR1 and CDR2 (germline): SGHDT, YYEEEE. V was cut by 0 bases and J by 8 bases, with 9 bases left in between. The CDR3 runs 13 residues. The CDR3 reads CASSLGFGDIQYF. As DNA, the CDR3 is TGTGCCAGCAGCTTGGGGTTCGGGGACATTCAGTACTTC. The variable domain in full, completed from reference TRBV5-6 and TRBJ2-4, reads DAGVTQSPTHLIKTRGQQVTLRCSPKSGHDTVSWYQQALGQGPQFIFQYYEEEERQRGNFPDRFSGHQFPNYSSELNVNALLLGDSALYLCASSLGFGDIQYFGAGTRLSVL.

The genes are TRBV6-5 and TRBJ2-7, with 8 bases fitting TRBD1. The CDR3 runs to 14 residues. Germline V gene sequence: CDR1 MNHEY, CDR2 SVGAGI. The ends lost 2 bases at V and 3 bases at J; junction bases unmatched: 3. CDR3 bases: TGTGCCAGCAGTTACGGGGGGACAGGCTACGAGCAGTACTTC. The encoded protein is CASSYGGTGYEQYF.